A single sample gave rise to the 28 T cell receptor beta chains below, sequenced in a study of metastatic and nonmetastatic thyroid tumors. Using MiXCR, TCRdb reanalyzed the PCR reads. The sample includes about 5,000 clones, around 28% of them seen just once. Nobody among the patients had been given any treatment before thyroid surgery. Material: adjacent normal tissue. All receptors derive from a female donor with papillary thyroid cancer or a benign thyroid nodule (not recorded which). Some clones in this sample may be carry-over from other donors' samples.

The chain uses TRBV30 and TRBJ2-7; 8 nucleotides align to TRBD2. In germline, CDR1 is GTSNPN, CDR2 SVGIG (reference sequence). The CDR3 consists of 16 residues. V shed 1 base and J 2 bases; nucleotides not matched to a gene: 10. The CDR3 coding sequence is TGTGCCTGGAGTGCGGGGGGCATGGGACTAGCCTACGAGCAGTACTTC. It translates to CAWSAGGMGLAYEQYF.

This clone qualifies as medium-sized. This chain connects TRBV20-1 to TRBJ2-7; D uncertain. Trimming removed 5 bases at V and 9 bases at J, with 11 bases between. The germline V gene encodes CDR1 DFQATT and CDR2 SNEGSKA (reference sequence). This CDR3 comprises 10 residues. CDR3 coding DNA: TGCAGTGCTTCAGAAGAAGGGCAGTACTTC. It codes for CSASEEGQYF.

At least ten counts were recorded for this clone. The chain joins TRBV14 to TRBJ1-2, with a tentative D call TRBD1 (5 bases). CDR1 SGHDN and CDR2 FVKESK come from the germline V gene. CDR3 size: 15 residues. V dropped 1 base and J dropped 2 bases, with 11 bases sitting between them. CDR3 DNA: TGTGCCAGCAGCCAAGCACCCGGACAAAACTATGGCTACACCTTC. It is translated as CASSQAPGQNYGYTF.

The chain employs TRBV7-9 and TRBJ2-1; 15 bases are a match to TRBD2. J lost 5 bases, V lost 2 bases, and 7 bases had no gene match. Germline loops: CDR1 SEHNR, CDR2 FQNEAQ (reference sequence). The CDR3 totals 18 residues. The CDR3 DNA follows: TGTGCCAGCAGCTTACTTCCGGGACTAGCGGGAGGAGACAATGAGCAGTTCTTC. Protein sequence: CASSLLPGLAGGDNEQFF.

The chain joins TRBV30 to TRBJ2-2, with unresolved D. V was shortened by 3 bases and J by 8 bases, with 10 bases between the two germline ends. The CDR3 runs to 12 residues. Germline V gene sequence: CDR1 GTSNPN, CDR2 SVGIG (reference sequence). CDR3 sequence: CAWRPSWGELFF. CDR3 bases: TGTGCCTGGAGACCCTCGTGGGGGGAGCTGTTTTTT.

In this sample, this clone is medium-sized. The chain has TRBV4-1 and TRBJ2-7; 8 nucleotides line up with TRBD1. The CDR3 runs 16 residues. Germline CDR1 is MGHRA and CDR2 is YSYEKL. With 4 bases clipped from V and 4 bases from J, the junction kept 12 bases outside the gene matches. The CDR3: CASSLIPGGRPYEQYF. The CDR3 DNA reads TGCGCCAGCAGCCTGATCCCAGGGGGCCGGCCTTACGAGCAGTACTTC.

The DNA of the CDR3 is TGTGCCTGGAGTCAGAGTCCCGGGGCCCTCCCCCTCCCCTACACCTTC. This sequence encodes CAWSQSPGALPLPYTF. The gene calls are TRBV30 and TRBJ1-2, with TRBD1 as a possible D gene (5 bases). There are 16 residues in the CDR3. Trimming removed 2 bases from V and 10 bases from J, with 26 bases in between. Germline assignment: CDR1 GTSNPN and CDR2 SVGIG (reference sequence).

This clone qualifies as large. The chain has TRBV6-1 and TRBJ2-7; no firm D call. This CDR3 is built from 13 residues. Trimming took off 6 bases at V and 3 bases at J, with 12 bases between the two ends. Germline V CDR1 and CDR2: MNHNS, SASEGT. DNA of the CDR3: TGTGCCAGCAGGAAGGAAAGAGGCTACGAGCAGTACTTC. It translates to CASRKERGYEQYF.

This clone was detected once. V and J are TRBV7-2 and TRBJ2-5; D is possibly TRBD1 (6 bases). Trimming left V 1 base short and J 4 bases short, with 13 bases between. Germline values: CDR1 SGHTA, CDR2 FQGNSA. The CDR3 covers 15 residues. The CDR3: CASSLVLGARETQYF. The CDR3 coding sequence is TGTGCCAGCAGCTTAGTTCTGGGGGCTCGAGAGACCCAGTACTTC.

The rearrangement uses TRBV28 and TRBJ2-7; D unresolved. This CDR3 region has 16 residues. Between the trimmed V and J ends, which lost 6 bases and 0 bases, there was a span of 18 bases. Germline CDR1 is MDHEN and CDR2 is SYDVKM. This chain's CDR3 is CASSQWAGSPSYEQYF. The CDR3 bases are TGTGCCAGCAGCCAGTGGGCCGGAAGTCCCTCCTACGAGCAGTACTTC. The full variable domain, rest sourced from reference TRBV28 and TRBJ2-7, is DVKVTQSSRYLVKRTGEKVFLECVQDMDHENMFWYRQDPGLGLRLIYFSYDVKMKEKGDIPEGYSVSREKKERFSLILESASTNQTSMYLCASSQWAGSPSYEQYFGPGTRLTVT.

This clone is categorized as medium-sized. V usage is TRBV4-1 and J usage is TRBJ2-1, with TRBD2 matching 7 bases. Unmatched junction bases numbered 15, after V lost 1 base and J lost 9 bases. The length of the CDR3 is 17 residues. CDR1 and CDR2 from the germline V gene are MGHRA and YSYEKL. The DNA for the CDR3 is TGCGCCAGCAGCCAAGGGGGGTTGGGGCGGGAGTATGGTGAGCAGTTCTTC. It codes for CASSQGGLGREYGEQFF.

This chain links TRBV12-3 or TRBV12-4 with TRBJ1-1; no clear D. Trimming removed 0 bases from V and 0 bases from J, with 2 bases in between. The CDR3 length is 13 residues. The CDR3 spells CASSLALNTEAFF. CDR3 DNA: TGTGCCAGCAGTTTAGCCCTGAACACTGAAGCTTTCTTT.

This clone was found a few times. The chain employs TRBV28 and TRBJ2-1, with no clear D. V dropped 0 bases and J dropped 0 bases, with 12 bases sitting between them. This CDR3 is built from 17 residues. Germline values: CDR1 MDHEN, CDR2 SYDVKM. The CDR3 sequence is CASSLWGSSHSYNEQFF. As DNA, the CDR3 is TGTGCCAGCAGTTTATGGGGTAGTTCACACTCCTACAATGAGCAGTTCTTC.

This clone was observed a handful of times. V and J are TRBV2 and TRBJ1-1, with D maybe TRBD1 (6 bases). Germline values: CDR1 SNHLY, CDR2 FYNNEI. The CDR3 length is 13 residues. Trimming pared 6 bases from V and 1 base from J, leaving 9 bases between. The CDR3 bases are TGTGCCAGCAGCGAGGGGGGGAACACTGAAGCTTTCTTT. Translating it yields CASSEGGNTEAFF.

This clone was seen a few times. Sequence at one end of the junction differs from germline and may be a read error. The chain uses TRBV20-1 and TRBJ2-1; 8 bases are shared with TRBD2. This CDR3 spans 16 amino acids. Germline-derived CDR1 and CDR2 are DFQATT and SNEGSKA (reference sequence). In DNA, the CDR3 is TGCAGTGCGATCAATCCCAGCGGGAGAAGGGACAATGAGCAGTCCTTC. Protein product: CSAINPSGRRDNEQSF.

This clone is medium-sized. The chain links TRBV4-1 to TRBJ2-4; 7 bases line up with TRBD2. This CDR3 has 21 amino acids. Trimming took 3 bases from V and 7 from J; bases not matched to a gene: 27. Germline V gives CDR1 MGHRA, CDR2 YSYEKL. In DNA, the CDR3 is TGCGCCAGCAGCCACCCCGCAGACGGAGCGGGGACCTCTGGTGGGGGGAACATTCAGTACTTC. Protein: CASSHPADGAGTSGGGNIQYF.

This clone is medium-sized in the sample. CDR3 protein: CSASPPTRTYEQYF. CDR3 nucleotides: TGCAGTGCCTCTCCGCCGACAAGAACCTACGAGCAGTACTTC. The chain has TRBV20-1 and TRBJ2-7, with D unresolved. CDR1 and CDR2 from the germline V gene are DFQATT and SNEGSKA (reference sequence). Trimming removed 6 bases from V and 2 bases from J, with 17 bases in between. This CDR3 is built from 14 residues.

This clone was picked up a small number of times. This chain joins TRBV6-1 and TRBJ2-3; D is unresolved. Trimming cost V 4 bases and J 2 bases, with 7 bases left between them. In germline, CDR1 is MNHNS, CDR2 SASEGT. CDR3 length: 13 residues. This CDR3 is CASSVENTDTQYF. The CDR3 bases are TGTGCCAGCAGTGTGGAGAACACAGATACGCAGTATTTT.

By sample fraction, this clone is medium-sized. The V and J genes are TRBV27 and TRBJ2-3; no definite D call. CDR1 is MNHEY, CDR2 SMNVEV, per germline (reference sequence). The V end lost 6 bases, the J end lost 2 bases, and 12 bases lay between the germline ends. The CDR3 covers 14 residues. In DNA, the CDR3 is TGTGCCAGCAGCCGTGACTTTACCACAGATACGCAGTATTTT. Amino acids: CASSRDFTTDTQYF.

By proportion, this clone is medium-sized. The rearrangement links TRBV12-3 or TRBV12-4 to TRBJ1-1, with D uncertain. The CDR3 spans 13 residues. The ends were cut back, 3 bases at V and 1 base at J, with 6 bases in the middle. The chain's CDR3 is CASSLVGNTEAFF. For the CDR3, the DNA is TGTGCCAGCAGTTTGGTGGGGAACACTGAAGCTTTCTTT.

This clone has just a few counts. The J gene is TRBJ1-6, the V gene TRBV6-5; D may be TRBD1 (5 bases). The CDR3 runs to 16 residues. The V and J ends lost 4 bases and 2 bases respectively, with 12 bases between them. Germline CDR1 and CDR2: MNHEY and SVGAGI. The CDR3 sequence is CASSSSQGTYNSPLHF. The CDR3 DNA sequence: TGTGCCAGCAGTTCAAGCCAGGGTACCTATAATTCACCCCTCCACTTT.

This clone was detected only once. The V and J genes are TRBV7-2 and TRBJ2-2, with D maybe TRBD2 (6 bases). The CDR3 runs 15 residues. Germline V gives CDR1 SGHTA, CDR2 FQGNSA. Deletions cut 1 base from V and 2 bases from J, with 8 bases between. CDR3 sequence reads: CASSLGAGNTGELFF. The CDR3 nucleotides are TGTGCCAGCAGCTTAGGCGCGGGAAACACCGGGGAGCTGTTTTTT. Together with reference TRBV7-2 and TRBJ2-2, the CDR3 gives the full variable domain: GAGVSQSPSNKVTEKGKDVELRCDPISGHTALYWYRQSLGQGLEFLIYFQGNSAPDKSGLPSDRFSAERTGGSVSTLTIQRTQQEDSAVYLCASSLGAGNTGELFFGEGSRLTVL.

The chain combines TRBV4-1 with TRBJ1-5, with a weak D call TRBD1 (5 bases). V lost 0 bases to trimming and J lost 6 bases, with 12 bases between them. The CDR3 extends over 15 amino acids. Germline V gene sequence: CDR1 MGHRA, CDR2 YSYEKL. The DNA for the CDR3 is TGCGCCAGCAGCCAAGACAGGGCGGTAGGTCAGCCCCAGCATTTT. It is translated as CASSQDRAVGQPQHF.

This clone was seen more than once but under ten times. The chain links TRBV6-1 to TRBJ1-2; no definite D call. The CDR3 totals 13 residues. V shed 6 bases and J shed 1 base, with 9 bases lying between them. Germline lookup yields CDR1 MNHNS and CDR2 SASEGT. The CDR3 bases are TGTGCCAGCAGCCCAAGTGATAACTATGGCTACACCTTC. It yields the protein CASSPSDNYGYTF.

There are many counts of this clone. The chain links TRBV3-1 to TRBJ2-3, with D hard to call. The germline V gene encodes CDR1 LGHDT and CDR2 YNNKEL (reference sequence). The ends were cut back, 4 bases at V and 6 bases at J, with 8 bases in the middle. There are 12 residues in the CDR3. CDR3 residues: CASSPEGDTQYF. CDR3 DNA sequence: TGTGCCAGCAGCCCGGAAGGCGATACGCAGTATTTT.

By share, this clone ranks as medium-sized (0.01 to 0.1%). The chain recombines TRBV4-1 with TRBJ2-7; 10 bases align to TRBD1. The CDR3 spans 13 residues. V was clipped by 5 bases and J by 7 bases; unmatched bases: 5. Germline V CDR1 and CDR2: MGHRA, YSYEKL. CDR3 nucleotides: TGCGCCAGCAGCTTGGACAGGGGGTGGGAGCAGTACTTC. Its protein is CASSLDRGWEQYF.

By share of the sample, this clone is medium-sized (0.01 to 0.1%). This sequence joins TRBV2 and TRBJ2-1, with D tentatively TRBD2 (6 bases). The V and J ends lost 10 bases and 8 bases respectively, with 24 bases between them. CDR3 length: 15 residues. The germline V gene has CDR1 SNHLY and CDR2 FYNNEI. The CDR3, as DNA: TGTGCCACCGTAGAGGGGCTAGCGCGCGTCGATGAGCAGTTCTTC. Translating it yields CATVEGLARVDEQFF.

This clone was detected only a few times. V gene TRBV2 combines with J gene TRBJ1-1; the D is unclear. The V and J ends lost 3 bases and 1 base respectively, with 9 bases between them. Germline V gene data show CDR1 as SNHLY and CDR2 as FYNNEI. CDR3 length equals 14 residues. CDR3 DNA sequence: TGTGCCAGCAGTGATTTAATGAGGAACACTGAAGCTTTCTTT. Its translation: CASSDLMRNTEAFF.